The clone carrying this T cell receptor (beta chain) was observed a single time. In germline, CDR1 is SGHTA, CDR2 FQGNSA. This CDR3 has 13 residues. Trimming took 0 bases from V and 7 from J, leaving 9 bases between them. This sample stems from a study of control samples from healthy donors and cancer patients. Data came from immunoSEQ multiplex PCR; TCRdb stores just in-frame clones and leaves some out. This sample carries 150,000 to 200,000 clones, roughly 92% of them seen once, and the ten largest clones take 1.3% to 1.5%. The chain recombines TRBV7-2 with TRBJ1-2, with D perhaps TRBD1 (5 bases). The clonotype was recovered from a man aged 25 to 45 in good health. Material for sequencing was blood. The CDR3 DNA reads as TGTGCCAGCAGCTTAGCTTTGGGGGGTGGCTACACCTTC. Protein product: CASSLALGGGYTF.